The next 24 T cell receptor beta chains were all read from a single sample in a study of long-term antiretroviral therapy in people with HIV. immunoSEQ v3.0 was run at survey level. The method was immunoSEQ multiplex PCR; TCRdb's version includes in-frame clones alone and lacks a portion of them. The table records tens of thousands of clones, 80% to 85% of them present only once. The material sequenced was unsorted PBMCs, taken 1 year after starting antiretroviral therapy. The source of these receptors is a man aged 18 to 30 with HIV.

J is TRBJ1-3 and V is TRBV28; D not resolved. The ends were cut back, 3 bases at V and 0 bases at J, with 9 bases in the middle. The CDR3 loop spans 15 amino acids. Germline V gene sequence: CDR1 MDHEN, CDR2 SYDVKM. The CDR3 region has the DNA TGTGCCAGCAGTTTTAACCGGATCTCTGGAAACACCATATATTTT. It is translated as CASSFNRISGNTIYF.

This sequence joins TRBV2 and TRBJ2-1, with TRBD2 matching 7 bases. V dropped 8 bases and J dropped 0; count of bases not matched to a gene: 10. This CDR3 has 16 amino acids. CDR1 and CDR2 (germline): SNHLY, FYNNEI. CDR3 protein: CASRGERPSSYNEQFF. CDR3 DNA sequence: TGTGCCAGCCGGGGGGAGCGCCCAAGCTCCTACAATGAGCAGTTCTTC.

The rearrangement joins TRBV6-5 to TRBJ2-3; TRBD2 might be the D (5 bases). The V and J ends lost 0 bases and 2 bases respectively, with 9 bases between them. Germline V lookup: CDR1 MNHEY, CDR2 SVGAGI. This CDR3 is built from 15 residues. CDR3 in amino acids: CASSYSWENTDTQYF. For the CDR3, the DNA is TGTGCCAGCAGTTACTCCTGGGAGAACACAGATACGCAGTATTTT.

The table lists this clone with a count of one. V gene TRBV28 combines with J gene TRBJ2-7, with TRBD2 matching over 7 bases. CDR1 and CDR2 from the germline V gene are MDHEN and SYDVKM. After removal of 7 bases from V and 3 bases from J, the junction contained 15 bases not matched to a gene. The CDR3 totals 16 residues. CDR3 sequence (DNA): TGTGCCAGCAATTCCGGAGGGGCTGGCGGGAGCTACGAGCAGTACTTC. Residues: CASNSGGAGGSYEQYF.

V is TRBV6-5 and J is TRBJ1-5, with D maybe TRBD1 (6 bases). The CDR3 consists of 15 residues. From germline, CDR1 is MNHEY and CDR2 SVGAGI. The V end was cut by 8 bases, the J end by 0 bases, with 14 bases between. The CDR3 nucleotides are TGTGCCAGCGGCAGGGGCTTGTATAGCAATCAGCCCCAGCATTTT. Translated, it gives CASGRGLYSNQPQHF.

CDR3 DNA sequence: TGTGCCAGCTCACCGGAGGATTTTCCTGAAGCTTTCTTT. As protein: CASSPEDFPEAFF. The V and J genes are TRBV18 and TRBJ1-1, with D uncertain. V dropped 3 bases and J dropped 6 bases, with 11 bases sitting between them. CDR3 length equals 13 residues. The germline V gene encodes CDR1 KGHSH and CDR2 LQKENI.

V and J are TRBV4-3 and TRBJ1-1; no definite D call. Trimming removed 3 bases from V and 2 bases from J, with 7 bases in between. Germline assignment: CDR1 LGHNA and CDR2 YSLEER. The CDR3 length is 13 residues. This CDR3 reads CASSQSDNTEAFF. The CDR3 DNA reads as TGCGCCAGCAGCCAGTCGGACAACACTGAAGCTTTCTTT.

CDR3 region: CAISESGQGPEAVGTEAFF. DNA of the CDR3: TGTGCCATCAGTGAGTCTGGGCAGGGCCCAGAGGCGGTGGGCACTGAAGCTTTCTTT. The V call is TRBV10-3, the J call TRBJ1-1; D perhaps matches TRBD1 (5 bases). The CDR3 totals 19 residues. CDR1 is ENHRY, CDR2 SYGVKD, per germline. Trimming removed 0 bases from V and 4 bases from J, with 24 bases in between.

The genes are TRBV5-1 and TRBJ2-1; D is perhaps TRBD1 (9 bases). The CDR3 runs to 19 residues. The V and J ends lost 1 base and 2 bases respectively, with 22 bases between them. Germline V CDR1 and CDR2: SGHRS, YFSETQ. CDR3 coding DNA: TGCGCCAGCAGCTTGTGGCCCGGGGGGGGACAGGGAACCTACAATGAGCAGTTCTTC. Translation: CASSLWPGGGQGTYNEQFF.

The genes are TRBV19 and TRBJ2-7; 9 bases agree with TRBD1. Trimming took 5 bases from V and 4 from J; bases not matched to a gene: 6. This CDR3 contains 14 residues. Germline V CDR1 and CDR2: LNHDA, SQIVND (reference sequence). CDR3 sequence: CASSPWTGVYEQYF. CDR3 DNA sequence: TGTGCCAGTAGTCCGTGGACAGGGGTATACGAGCAGTACTTC.

In its sample, this clone was seen once. The rearrangement uses TRBV18 and TRBJ2-1; 7 bases line up with TRBD2. V shed 6 bases and J 5 bases; nucleotides not matched to a gene: 13. This CDR3 contains 16 residues. Germline-derived CDR1 and CDR2 are KGHSH and LQKENI. In DNA, the CDR3 is TGTGCCAGCTCTCCTGAAAACGGGGGAGGGAACAATGAGCAGTTCTTC. Translated: CASSPENGGGNNEQFF.

V and J are TRBV5-1 and TRBJ2-7, with D unclear. The CDR3 extends over 16 amino acids. CDR1 SGHRS and CDR2 YFSETQ come from the germline V gene. The V and J ends lost 2 bases and 2 bases respectively, with 17 bases between them. CDR3 DNA: TGCGCCAGCAGCTTTGTCCTGGGTAAAAAGACCTACGAGCAGTACTTC. Translating gives CASSFVLGKKTYEQYF.

This clone turned up a few times. The chain employs TRBV2 and TRBJ1-4; D is undetermined. In germline, CDR1 is SNHLY, CDR2 FYNNEI. The CDR3 consists of 12 residues. The germline V and J ends were trimmed by 5 bases and 14 bases, with 15 bases remaining between them. The CDR3 coding sequence is TGTGCCAGCAGTCCTCGACTCCCTAGGCTGTTTTTT. This translates into CASSPRLPRLFF.

The chain links TRBV10-3 to TRBJ1-1; the D gene is possibly TRBD1 (6 bases). CDR3 length: 14 amino acids. The germline V gene encodes CDR1 ENHRY and CDR2 SYGVKD. V was clipped by 8 bases and J by 2 bases, with 15 bases between them. Here the CDR3 DNA reads TGTGCCATCGAAAGCAGGGGAGTCAACACTGAAGCTTTCTTT. It encodes CAIESRGVNTEAFF.

The V gene is TRBV4-1, the J gene TRBJ2-7; weak D call: TRBD2 (5 bases). Germline V gene sequence: CDR1 MGHRA, CDR2 YSYEKL. Trimming removed 4 bases from V and 1 base from J, with 11 bases in between. The CDR3 consists of 14 residues. Written as DNA, the CDR3 is TGCGCCAGCAGCCCCGGAGGACGGTCCTACGAGCAGTACTTC. Amino acids: CASSPGGRSYEQYF.

This chain joins TRBV6-5 and TRBJ1-1, with TRBD1 as a possible D gene (5 bases). V dropped 4 bases and J dropped 2 bases, with 8 bases sitting between them. This CDR3 comprises 13 residues. The germline gives CDR1 MNHEY, CDR2 SVGAGI. CDR3 loop: CASSSGGNTEAFF. CDR3 DNA: TGTGCCAGCAGTTCGGGGGGAAACACTGAAGCTTTCTTT.

A few counts support this clone. The rearrangement joins TRBV4-2 to TRBJ2-7; TRBD1 matches 9 bases. The CDR3 contains 18 residues. J was trimmed by 2 bases and V by 4 bases; bases with no gene match: 15. From germline, CDR1 is LGHNA and CDR2 YNFKEQ. The CDR3 loop is CASSPINRDREKAYEQYF. CDR3 DNA sequence: TGTGCCAGCAGCCCCATTAACCGGGACAGGGAGAAAGCCTACGAGCAGTACTTC.

Here the CDR3 DNA reads TGTGCCAGCAGCCCAGGGGGGAATGGCTACACCTTC. Translating it yields CASSPGGNGYTF. J is TRBJ1-2 and V is TRBV5-5; 7 bases map to TRBD1. The CDR3 extends over 12 amino acids. The junction had 3 bases not matched to a gene; V was cut back by 4 bases and J by 6 bases. Germline V lookup: CDR1 SGHKS, CDR2 YYEKEE (reference sequence).

The chain uses TRBV4-1 and TRBJ1-4; no reliable D call. The CDR3 has 12 residues. Germline V gene data show CDR1 as MGHRA and CDR2 as YSYEKL. V gave up 0 bases and J gave up 8 bases, with 4 bases separating them. The CDR3 region is CASSQDGEKLFF. The DNA of the CDR3 is TGCGCCAGCAGCCAAGACGGGGAAAAACTGTTTTTT.

This chain joins TRBV7-9 and TRBJ2-7, with 7 bases aligning to TRBD1. The CDR3 totals 15 residues. Trimming took 5 bases from V and 0 from J; bases not matched to a gene: 7. From germline, CDR1 is SEHNR and CDR2 FQNEAQ (reference sequence). CDR3 DNA sequence: TGTGCCAGCAGCCCTCCCGACAGGGCCTCCTACGAGCAGTACTTC. Protein product: CASSPPDRASYEQYF.

V and J are TRBV27 and TRBJ2-3, with 8 bases identical to TRBD2. CDR3 length equals 15 residues. The germline gives CDR1 MNHEY, CDR2 SMNVEV (reference sequence). V trimming: 8 bases; J trimming: 3 bases; junction bases outside the gene matches: 10. In nucleotides, the CDR3 is TGTGCCAGCGGTCCTAGCGGGCCCGAAACAGATACGCAGTATTTT. Translated: CASGPSGPETDTQYF.

A single count supports this clone. The CDR3 DNA reads as TGTGCCAGCAGACTCGGACGGGTCCGAGAGACCCAGTACTTC. This sequence encodes CASRLGRVRETQYF. This chain links TRBV11-2 with TRBJ2-5; no clear D gene. Trimming removed 6 bases at V and 4 bases at J, with 15 bases between. The V gene's germline CDR1 is SGHAT and CDR2 FQNNGV. The CDR3 has 14 residues.

The chain joins TRBV12-5 to TRBJ2-7, with a possible D match to TRBD1 (6 bases). V lost 7 bases and J 2 bases, leaving 30 bases between the germline ends. The CDR3 is 19 amino acids. Looked up from germline, CDR1 is LGHNT and CDR2 is FRNRAP. The DNA for the CDR3 is TGTGCTAGTGCTCCCTTAACAGGCAGGGGTCTAAATTTCGCCTACGAGCAGTACTTC. Translated, it gives CASAPLTGRGLNFAYEQYF.

This chain connects TRBV27 to TRBJ1-1; D might be TRBD1 (6 bases). From germline, CDR1 is MNHEY and CDR2 SMNVEV (reference sequence). V lost 6 bases and J 6 bases, leaving 14 bases between the germline ends. The CDR3 consists of 13 residues. CDR3: CASSHARGAEAFF. CDR3 DNA sequence: TGTGCCAGCAGCCATGCAAGGGGGGCTGAAGCTTTCTTT.